One and the same sample provided the 30 T cell receptor beta chains below, sequenced in a study of blood T cell repertoires in COVID-19. Method: immunoSEQ multiplex PCR; TCRdb's copy keeps in-frame clones and lacks some. Seen here are about 210,000 clones, about nine tenths observed once, and the top ten hold 7.2%. The sample taken for sequencing was PBMCs or T cells enriched from blood (not recorded which). The receptors here all came from a man under 40 in a cohort exposed to, infected with or recovered from COVID-19 (not recorded which).

This chain uses TRBV9 with TRBJ2-6, with D possibly being TRBD1 or TRBD2 (6 bases each). The germline gives CDR1 SGDLS, CDR2 YYNGEE. V lost 4 bases to trimming and J lost 0 bases, with 14 bases between them. The CDR3 runs 17 residues. CDR3 nucleotide sequence: TGTGCCAGCAGCTTAGGAGGGGGAAGCTCTGGGGCCAACGTCCTGACTTTC. Translating it yields CASSLGGGSSGANVLTF.

This clone is a singleton in its sample. J is TRBJ2-3 and V is TRBV11-2; 7 bases map to TRBD2. The CDR3 runs 15 residues. Germline V gene sequence: CDR1 SGHAT, CDR2 FQNNGV. Losses at the gene ends were 6 bases for V and 1 base for J; bases not matched to a gene: 7. The CDR3: CASSSRAGGTDTQYF. DNA of the CDR3: TGTGCCAGCAGTTCTAGGGCGGGAGGCACAGATACGCAGTATTTT.

The genes are TRBV5-4 and TRBJ2-4, with D maybe TRBD2 (6 bases). Germline-derived CDR1 and CDR2 are SGHNT and YYREEE (reference sequence). The CDR3 has 14 residues. With 3 bases removed from V and 9 bases from J, the gap between germline ends came to 16 bases. CDR3 in DNA: TGTGCCAGCAGCTCCGGGACTGAGGAGGGCATTCAGTACTTC. It encodes CASSSGTEEGIQYF.

Concerning this clone: Other DNA sequences within the sample encode an identical CDR3. The chain joins TRBV7-2 to TRBJ2-2; tentative D call: TRBD2 (6 bases). The germline V gene has CDR1 SGHTA and CDR2 FQGNSA. Trimming took off 4 bases at V and 2 bases at J, with 11 bases between the two ends. The CDR3 length is 15 residues. In nucleotides, the CDR3 is TGTGCCAGCAGCTCGGGACTCTTAAACACCGGGGAGCTGTTTTTT. Its protein product is CASSSGLLNTGELFF.

This clone was counted only a few times. V and J are TRBV19 and TRBJ2-2; 7 nucleotides match TRBD1. Trimming removed 6 bases from V and 2 bases from J; junction bases left unmatched: 9. The CDR3 totals 16 residues. Per germline, CDR1 LNHDA and CDR2 SQIVND (reference sequence). The CDR3 is CASRYSGTDNTGELFF. CDR3 nucleotide sequence: TGTGCCAGTAGATACTCCGGGACAGACAACACCGGGGAGCTGTTTTTT.

The chain joins TRBV3-1 (or the pseudogene TRBV3-2) to TRBJ2-7; D is ambiguous. The CDR3 length is 16 residues. V was cut by 1 base and J by 1 base, with 14 bases left in between. Looked up from germline, CDR1 is LGHDT and CDR2 is YNNKEL (reference sequence). For the CDR3, the DNA is TGTGCCAGCAGCCAAGGCCCTAGGTCACCGTCCTACGAGCAGTACTTC. Amino acids: CASSQGPRSPSYEQYF.

The chain joins TRBV13 to TRBJ1-5, with a weak D call TRBD1 (6 bases). Trimming shortened V by 3 bases and J by 2 bases, and 11 bases separated the two germline ends. CDR3 length equals 15 residues. Per germline, CDR1 PRHDT and CDR2 FYEKMQ (reference sequence). DNA of the CDR3: TGTGCCAGCAGCTTGCGGGGGCCGCGCAATCAGCCCCAGCATTTT. It codes for CASSLRGPRNQPQHF.

V gene TRBV10-2 combines with J gene TRBJ2-7, with 13 bases aligning to TRBD2. The germline gives CDR1 WSHSY, CDR2 SAAADI. The CDR3 consists of 13 residues. J gave up 9 bases and V 3 bases, and 2 bases lay outside the gene matches. CDR3 nucleotide sequence: TGCGCCAGCAGTGATGGACTAGCGGGAGTGCAGTACTTC. Amino acids: CASSDGLAGVQYF.

This chain uses TRBV7-9 with TRBJ2-2; D not resolved. This CDR3 has 11 amino acids. V was clipped by 4 bases and J by 8 bases, with 5 bases between them. Germline V gene data show CDR1 as SEHNR and CDR2 as FQNEAQ (reference sequence). CDR3 DNA sequence: TGTGCCAGCAGCTCCCGTGGGGAGCTGTTTTTT. This codes for CASSSRGELFF.

As to this clone: At the DNA level, this CDR3 is encoded by other sequences in the same sample as well. V and J are TRBV24-1 and TRBJ2-5; 8 bases fit TRBD1. Germline V gene data show CDR1 as KGHDR and CDR2 as SFDVKD. CDR3 size: 13 residues. J lost 5 bases, V lost 4 bases, and 2 bases had no gene match. The CDR3 sequence: CATSDRGRETQYF. The CDR3 DNA is TGTGCCACCAGTGACAGGGGGCGCGAGACCCAGTACTTC.

The chain employs TRBV19 and TRBJ2-1; 8 nucleotides line up with TRBD1. The CDR3 length is 15 residues. CDR1 is LNHDA, CDR2 SQIVND, per germline (reference sequence). V was clipped by 6 bases and J by 6 bases; unmatched bases: 10. The DNA of the CDR3 is TGTGCCAGTAGGACCAGGGGGCAAGGCGGCAATGAGCAGTTCTTC. It yields the protein CASRTRGQGGNEQFF.

V is TRBV18 and J is TRBJ2-2; 11 positions agree with TRBD2. The trim removed 2 bases at V and 8 bases at J, leaving 1 base unmatched. Looked up from germline, CDR1 is KGHSH and CDR2 is LQKENI. The CDR3 loop spans 14 amino acids. The CDR3: CASSPTSGSGELFF. CDR3 DNA: TGTGCCAGCTCACCAACTAGCGGGAGTGGGGAGCTGTTTTTT.

This chain uses TRBV28 with TRBJ1-5, with a tentative D call TRBD1 (6 bases). V lost 1 base and J lost 6, with 13 bases in between. Per germline, CDR1 MDHEN and CDR2 SYDVKM. The CDR3 has 15 residues. CDR3 DNA: TGTGCCAGCAGTTTATATCGGGGGGCATTTCAGCCCCAGCATTTT. Translating gives CASSLYRGAFQPQHF. The complete variable domain, with remaining parts taken from reference TRBV28 and TRBJ1-5, reads DVKVTQSSRYLVKRTGEKVFLECVQDMDHENMFWYRQDPGLGLRLIYFSYDVKMKEKGDIPEGYSVSREKKERFSLILESASTNQTSMYLCASSLYRGAFQPQHFGDGTRLSIL.

The genes are TRBV6-5 and TRBJ1-5, with 8 positions matching TRBD1. The CDR3 is made up of 15 amino acids. The germline V gene encodes CDR1 MNHEY and CDR2 SVGAGI. V lost 5 bases to trimming and J lost 2 bases; unmatched junction nucleotides: 5. In nucleotides, the CDR3 is TGTGCCAGCAGTAGGGACAGGTGGGGCAATCAGCCCCAGCATTTT. This codes for CASSRDRWGNQPQHF.

V gene TRBV27 combines with J gene TRBJ1-5, with D possibly TRBD1 on 6 matching bases. This CDR3 comprises 15 residues. The V and J ends lost 4 bases and 9 bases respectively, with 19 bases between them. Germline lookup yields CDR1 MNHEY and CDR2 SMNVEV (reference sequence). CDR3: CASSSGDMPMWPQHF. DNA of the CDR3: TGTGCCAGCAGTTCCGGGGACATGCCCATGTGGCCCCAGCATTTT.

The rearrangement links TRBV7-6 to TRBJ2-3; unclear D gene. Germline-derived CDR1 and CDR2 are SGHVS and FNYEAQ. Trimming left V 2 bases short and J 0 bases short, with 15 bases between. The CDR3 consists of 17 residues. The CDR3 DNA follows: TGTGCCAGCAGCTTAACTACACTTGCCACTAGCACAGATACGCAGTATTTT. Its translation is CASSLTTLATSTDTQYF.

The chain has TRBV14 and TRBJ2-2; 9 positions match TRBD2. Germline CDR1 is SGHDN and CDR2 is FVKESK. The CDR3 has 15 residues. The junction had 5 bases not matched to a gene; V was cut back by 4 bases and J by 5 bases. CDR3 nucleotide sequence: TGTGCCAGCAGCCGGAAGGGACTAGCAACCGGGGAGCTGTTTTTT. Its protein product is CASSRKGLATGELFF.

The chain links TRBV28 to TRBJ2-7; tentative D call: TRBD1 (5 bases). Germline V gives CDR1 MDHEN, CDR2 SYDVKM. The CDR3 contains 14 residues. Trimming removed 11 bases at V and 3 bases at J, with 20 bases between. The CDR3 coding sequence is TGTGCCGCAGCGACAGACGACGCTTTCTACGAGCAGTACTTC. Translated: CAAATDDAFYEQYF.

The chain joins TRBV4-2 to TRBJ1-2; TRBD1 agrees at 12 bases. V shed 1 base and J 3 bases; nucleotides not matched to a gene: 6. Looked up from germline, CDR1 is LGHNA and CDR2 is YNFKEQ. The CDR3 runs to 17 residues. CDR3 coding DNA: TGTGCCAGCAGCCAAGGTCCGGGACAGGGGGCTGACTATGGCTACACCTTC. Amino acid sequence: CASSQGPGQGADYGYTF.

CDR3 nucleotides: TGTGCCAGTAGTATCGGGTTAGCGGCTAGCACAGATACGCAGTATTTT. It codes for CASSIGLAASTDTQYF. The rearrangement uses TRBV19 and TRBJ2-3; maybe TRBD2 (6 bases). CDR3 length equals 16 residues. In germline, CDR1 is LNHDA, CDR2 SQIVND (reference sequence). Trimming left V 3 bases short and J 0 bases short, with 13 bases between. The full variable domain, rest sourced from reference TRBV19 and TRBJ2-3, is DGGITQSPKYLFRKEGQNVTLSCEQNLNHDAMYWYRQDPGQGLRLIYYSQIVNDFQKGDIAEGYSVSREKKESFPLTVTSAQKNPTAFYLCASSIGLAASTDTQYFGPGTRLTVL.

This clone appeared a few times. A read error may account for a junction end that differs from germline. The chain is built from TRBV6-1 and TRBJ2-1, with D possibly matching TRBD2 (5 bases). From germline, CDR1 is MNHNS and CDR2 SASEGT. The CDR3 covers 14 residues. The CDR3 DNA reads TGTGCCAGCAGGGAAGGATGGACTTTCAATGAGCAGTTCTTC. Encoded protein: CASREGWTFNEQFF.

The chain uses TRBV6-1 and TRBJ2-1; 12 positions agree with TRBD2. The CDR3 sequence is 19 residues long. Per germline, CDR1 MNHNS and CDR2 SASEGT. The V gene end was trimmed by 2 bases and the J gene end by 2 bases; junction bases not matched to a gene: 10. The CDR3: CASSESGTSGPRAYNEQFF. CDR3 in DNA: TGTGCCAGCAGTGAATCCGGGACTAGCGGGCCCAGGGCCTACAATGAGCAGTTCTTC.

This clone was counted between two and nine times. V usage is TRBV28 and J usage is TRBJ1-3, with no clear D. The V end lost 4 bases, the J end lost 0 bases, and 16 bases lay between the germline ends. The germline V gene encodes CDR1 MDHEN and CDR2 SYDVKM. The CDR3 extends over 17 amino acids. The CDR3 sequence is CASSSPGSSDSGNTIYF. The CDR3 region has the DNA TGTGCCAGCAGTTCTCCCGGGTCGTCCGACTCTGGAAACACCATATATTTT.

The chain combines TRBV29-1 with TRBJ1-3; TRBD1 matches at 8 bases. The CDR3 is made up of 16 amino acids. V lost 0 bases and J lost 3; bases outside the gene matches: 7. Per the germline V gene, CDR1 is SQVTM and CDR2 is ANQGSEA. CDR3 amino acids: CSVEDQTGDVGNTIYF. The CDR3 nucleotides read TGCAGCGTTGAAGACCAGACAGGGGACGTTGGAAACACCATATATTTT.

This sequence joins TRBV19 and TRBJ1-5; D remains ambiguous. CDR1 is LNHDA and CDR2 is SQIVND in the germline V gene (reference sequence). V lost 1 base, J lost 3 bases, and 10 bases lay in between. The CDR3 spans 15 residues. The CDR3 DNA sequence: TGTGCCAGTAGTATAGCAGGATTTCTCAATCAGCCCCAGCATTTT. Protein: CASSIAGFLNQPQHF.

The chain couples TRBV11-2 to TRBJ2-7; D may be TRBD2 (5 bases). Germline CDR1 is SGHAT and CDR2 is FQNNGV. The CDR3 sequence is 15 residues long. V lost 5 bases and J lost 5, with 19 bases in between. The CDR3 reads CASSKADPRADEQYF. The CDR3 coding sequence is TGTGCCAGCAGCAAAGCGGACCCGAGGGCAGACGAGCAGTACTTC.

The genes are TRBV3-1 (or the pseudogene TRBV3-2) and TRBJ1-2; a possible D gene is TRBD1 (6 bases). V lost 4 bases to trimming and J lost 4 bases, with 19 bases between them. CDR3 length equals 16 residues. Germline values: CDR1 LGHDT, CDR2 YNNKEL (reference sequence). The DNA of the CDR3 is TGTGCCAGCAGCCTCAACAGGGACGGAATTCCCTATGGCTACACCTTC. It is translated as CASSLNRDGIPYGYTF.

The chain employs TRBV7-2 and TRBJ2-2; 9 positions agree with TRBD2. The CDR3 sequence is 18 residues long. The junction had 15 bases not matched to a gene; V was cut back by 5 bases and J by 5 bases. CDR1 and CDR2 (germline): SGHTA, FQGNSA. CDR3 protein: CASSPNSPRAGGTGELFF. The CDR3 bases are TGTGCCAGCAGCCCAAACTCGCCCCGGGCGGGAGGGACCGGGGAGCTGTTTTTT.

CDR3 protein: CASSLTPRGSNYGYTF. CDR3 DNA sequence: TGTGCCAGCAGTTTAACACCCAGGGGTTCTAACTATGGCTACACCTTC. The V call is TRBV27, the J call TRBJ1-2; D perhaps matches TRBD1 (6 bases). There are 16 residues in the CDR3. CDR1 and CDR2 from the germline V gene are MNHEY and SMNVEV (reference sequence). Trimming left V 2 bases short and J 0 bases short, with 13 bases between.

This chain uses TRBV19 with TRBJ2-7; tentatively, D is TRBD2 (5 bases). V shed 0 bases and J shed 5 bases, with 14 bases lying between them. From germline, CDR1 is LNHDA and CDR2 SQIVND (reference sequence). CDR3 size: 15 residues. Written as DNA, the CDR3 is TGTGCCAGTAGTATAGAAGCGGACCCTGGGCACGAGCAGTACTTC. This gives the protein CASSIEADPGHEQYF.